This TCR beta chain was recovered during a study of T cells after yellow fever vaccination (dated by TCRdb to the late 2010s). Notes on the research overall: The SMART-Seq v4 Ultra Low Input RNA kit was used to prepare libraries from fractions with low cell numbers. Two healthy male donors made up the cohort, one aged 18 to 29 years and the other aged 30 to 40 years. Blood samples were taken at several timepoints before and after primary and secondary immunization, and bulk PBMC replicates and cell subsets were isolated. To track T-cell clones before and after primary and booster YFV17D yellow fever vaccination, bulk TCR alpha and beta repertoires were sequenced longitudinally.

Details on this clonotype: Its antigen is not yet known. No much larger clonotype is one base removed from it; base qualities were not supplied.

The treatment or condition tag for this specimen amounts to: live attenuated yellow fever vaccine strain. A standard Ficoll-Paque protocol was used to isolate PBMCs from peripheral blood. Dynabeads CD4 and CD8 positive selection kits were used to isolate CD4 and CD8 T-cell fractions. TriZol was used to extract RNA from bulk PBMCs, CD4 and CD8 fractions, and dextramer-positive and dextramer-negative fractions. The study at large found these results: Because abundant contaminating clonotypes from the bulk population could be contained in FACS-sorted repertoires, computational filtering was required. Because only a couple of donors were included in the study, the extent to which the findings can be generalized is limited. Compared with the primary T-cell response, the secondary T-cell response was faster but weaker, reaching its peak on day 5 rather than on day 15. A small fraction of clonotypes appeared in both the CD4 and CD8 compartments, likely as a result of convergent recombination. After the booster, most clones that had expanded after primary vaccination were detected again (approximately 96% of CD4 and roughly nine tenths of CD8), suggesting broad maintenance of memory.

TCR cDNA was synthesized by 5'RACE template switching, which introduced a universal primer site and unique molecular identifiers. Priming for cDNA synthesis came from both the TCR alpha and TCR beta constant segments. Library amplification involved two PCR steps, and the second step added sample barcodes and sequencing adapters. Sequencing of libraries was performed on Illumina HiSeq 2500 (2x100 bp) or NovaSeq (2x150 bp). The study's own analysis went as follows. MIGEC handled demultiplexing of reads and collapsing into UMI consensus sequences, while MiXCR performed V(D)J alignment. Clonotypes responding to the vaccine were identified with edgeR on replicate PBMC samples, with the criteria of FDR below 0.01 and a log2 fold change above 5 up to day 15. Each bulk clonotype received a CD4 or CD8 identity based on whether the sequenced CD4 or CD8 repertoire contained that clonotype at higher abundance. TCRdb trimmed public reads at Q25 via fastp, called clones via MiXCR and kept in-frame beta chains. Identical CDR3 proteins give one entry, which carries the most common genes and DNA. TCRdb, not the authors, supplied the V and J calls. The sample table records about 73,000 distinct CDR3 sequences; over 7.5% of these occur just once. Clones ranked in the top ten supply approximately 42% of the sample.

Germline trimming: 4 bases from V, 7 bases from J; junction bases outside gene matches: 13. The CDR3 contains 15 residues, cysteine and phenylalanine counted. Only the CDR3 region is kept as DNA, spanning 45 bases read in frame from base 1. CDR1 is given as LGHNA and CDR2 as YNFKEQ, both from the germline V gene. The chain is encoded by TRBV4-2 joined to TRBJ2-7; 7 central bases correspond to TRBD1. Specimen: CD8+ T cells sorted from PBMCs, collected on the day of the yellow fever booster vaccination. This receptor was obtained from a man aged 30 to 45 who received the YFV17D yellow fever vaccine. The nucleotide sequence reads as follows: TGTGCCAGCAGCCTAGAGGTCAAGGGGGCGCTTGAGCAGTACTTC. Its product reads: CASSLEVKGALEQYF.